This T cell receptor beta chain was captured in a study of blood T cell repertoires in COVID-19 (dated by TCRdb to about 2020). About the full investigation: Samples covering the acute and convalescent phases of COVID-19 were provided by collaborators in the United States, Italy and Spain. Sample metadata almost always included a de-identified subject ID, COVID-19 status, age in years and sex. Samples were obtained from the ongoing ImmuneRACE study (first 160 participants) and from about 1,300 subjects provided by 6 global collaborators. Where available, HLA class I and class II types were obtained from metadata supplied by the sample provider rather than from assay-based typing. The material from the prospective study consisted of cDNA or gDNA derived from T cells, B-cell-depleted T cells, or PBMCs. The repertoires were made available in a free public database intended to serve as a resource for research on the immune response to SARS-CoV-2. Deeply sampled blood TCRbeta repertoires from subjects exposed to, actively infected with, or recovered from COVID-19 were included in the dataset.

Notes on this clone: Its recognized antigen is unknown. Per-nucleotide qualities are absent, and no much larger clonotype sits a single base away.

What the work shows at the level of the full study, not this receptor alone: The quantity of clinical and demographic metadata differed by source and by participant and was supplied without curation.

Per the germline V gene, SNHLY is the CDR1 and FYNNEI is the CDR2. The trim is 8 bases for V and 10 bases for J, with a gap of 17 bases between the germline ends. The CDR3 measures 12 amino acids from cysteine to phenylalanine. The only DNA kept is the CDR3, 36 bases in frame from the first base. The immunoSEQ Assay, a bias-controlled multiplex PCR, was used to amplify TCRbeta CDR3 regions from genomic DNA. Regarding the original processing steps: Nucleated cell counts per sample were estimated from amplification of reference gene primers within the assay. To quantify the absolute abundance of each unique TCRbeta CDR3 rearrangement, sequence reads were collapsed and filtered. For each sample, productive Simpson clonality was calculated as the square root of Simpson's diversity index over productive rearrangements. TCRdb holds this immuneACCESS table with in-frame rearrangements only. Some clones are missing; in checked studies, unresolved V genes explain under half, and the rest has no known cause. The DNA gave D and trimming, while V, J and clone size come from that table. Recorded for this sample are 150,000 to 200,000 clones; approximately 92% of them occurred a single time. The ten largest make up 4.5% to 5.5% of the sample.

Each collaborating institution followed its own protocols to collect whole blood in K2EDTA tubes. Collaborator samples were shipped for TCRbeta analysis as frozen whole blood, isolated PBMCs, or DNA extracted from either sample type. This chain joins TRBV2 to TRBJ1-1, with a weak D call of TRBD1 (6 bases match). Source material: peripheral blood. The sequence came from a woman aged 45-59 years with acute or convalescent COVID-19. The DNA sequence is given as TGTGCCAGCGGAGGGGGGGAGGTAGGAGCTTTCTTT. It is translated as CASGGGEVGAFF.